This TCR beta chain was obtained from a study of radiotherapy plus CTLA-4 blockade in lung cancer. TCRdb keeps only in-frame clones here, not all; method: immunoSEQ multiplex PCR. The table lists roughly 42,000 clones, around 63% of them singletons. CDR3 length: 13 residues. The germline gives CDR1 MNHEY, CDR2 SVGAGI. Trimming cost V 2 bases and J 6 bases, with 7 bases left between them. Source: peripheral blood, taken from a patient treated with radiotherapy plus ipilimumab. The rearrangement joins TRBV6-5 to TRBJ2-2; D is perhaps TRBD1 (5 bases). The clonotype comes from a human donor with non-small cell lung cancer who had a partial response to radiotherapy plus ipilimumab. The CDR3 region is CASSYQGSGELFF. The CDR3, as DNA: TGTGCCAGCAGTTACCAGGGTTCCGGGGAGCTGTTTTTT.